The sequence of this T cell receptor beta chain was determined in a study of blood T cells in healthy people across ages (dated by TCRdb to the mid-2010s). Background on the whole study: Template switching captured roughly one uniquely barcoded TCR beta cDNA molecule per two T cells in model experiments. The study measured age-related changes in TCR beta repertoire diversity using deep sequencing normalized with unique cDNA molecular identifiers. Four age groups were formed from the donors: young (average about 16 years), middle-aged (roughly 38), aged (under 70) and long-lived (82). To avoid experimental bias, donors of different ages were spread randomly across the sequencing lanes. Two additional independent replicas of 1 million unique cDNA reads from the same blood draw were analyzed for two donors (one aged 18 to 29 and one aged 80 or older).

At the junction V is shortened by 5 bases and J by 8 bases, with 16 bases in between. CDR1 is given as SEHNR and CDR2 as FQNEAQ, both from the germline V gene (reference sequence). Including the terminal cysteine and phenylalanine, the CDR3 comprises 14 residues. This entry keeps only the CDR3 DNA: 42 bases, framed from base 1. Donors were a few dozen systemically healthy Caucasian individuals from Russia aged about 6 to 100 years. Each donor gave about 10 milliliters of peripheral blood, drawn into EDTA-treated Vacutainer tubes. Ficoll-Paque density-gradient centrifugation was used to isolate PBMCs, with at least 6 million per sample. Total RNA, at least 6 micrograms per sample, was extracted from PBMCs with Trizol reagent. The percentages of naive CD45RAhigh/CD27high T cells were determined by flow cytometry on a PBMC aliquot from every donor. Notes on this clonotype: The specificity of this receptor is unknown. Base-call qualities are not available, and no considerably larger clone is one nucleotide away.

General conclusions and limits of the study: Since profiling was done on bulk unsorted PBMCs, naive and antigen-experienced compartments could not be conclusively compared. Compared with the aged group, the long-lived group had more naive CD4+ T cells, fewer expanded clones and increased TCR diversity, a pattern suggesting age selection. Estimates of total diversity based on one million sequenced T cells were considered lower bounds and underestimates. The percentage of naive T cells measured by flow cytometry correlated strongly with observed TCR beta diversity. As age increased, observed TCR beta diversity per million T cells dropped in a roughly linear way, and a significant reduction was already evident by age about 36. Because donor CMV infection status was unknown, age-related changes in expanded clonotypes were potentially confounded.

Library prep was done by 5' RACE. These reads were obtained on an Illumina HiSeq 2500. A second PCR of roughly 6 to 11 cycles was run with a J-beta primer mix and a sample-barcoded 5' primer. Each TCR beta cDNA molecule received a unique molecular identifier from a template-switch 5' adaptor carrying 12 random nucleotides. Each sample yielded at least 2.5 million CDR3-containing paired-end reads. All of the RNA was converted into first-strand cDNA using the Mint cDNA synthesis kit, with a TRBC-specific oligonucleotide serving as the primer. Following uracil-DNA glycosylase treatment, all cDNA underwent a first 18-cycle PCR with the universal primers M1SS and BC2_uni_R. The paper's processing steps were these. Each sample was normalized by randomly selecting 1 million high-quality reads, each carrying a distinct molecular identifier. Instead of being binned into consensus sequences, reads that shared molecular identifiers were thrown out. CDR3 identification, clonotype clustering and error correction used MiTCR with a Q25 quality threshold and the strictest error-elimination algorithm. Lower-bound total TCR beta diversity was estimated with a nonparametric unseen species model using Euler transformation. TCRdb reprocessed the public reads (quality trimming at Q25 with fastp, clone calling with MiXCR) and kept in-frame beta chains. Every entry covers one CDR3 protein and lists the most common genes and DNA from its rows. TCRdb, not the original authors, processed these V and J calls. The sample table records roughly 1,500,000 distinct CDR3 sequences; 30% to 40% of these occur just once. The top ten clonotypes cover about 11% of the sample.

This TCR came from a woman aged 25-40 years in good health. The V gene is TRBV7-9 and the J gene is TRBJ2-1, with no confidently assigned D gene. What was sequenced was blood. The nucleotide sequence is given as TGTGCCAGCAGCCTAACCATACGTGCGGATGAGCAGTTCTTC. This sequence encodes CASSLTIRADEQFF.